This record covers a single T cell receptor (beta chain). These data belong to a study of T-cell reconstitution after alpha-beta-depleted transplantation in children. Preparing the TCRbeta library involved the use of unique molecular identifiers. From the PCR reads, TCRdb called clonotypes with MiXCR, one entry per CDR3 protein. The sample includes around 410,000 distinct CDR3 sequences, under 13% of them seen just once. CDR1 MDHEN and CDR2 SYDVKM come from the germline V gene. The CDR3 totals 15 residues. V was pared by 5 bases and J by 2 bases, with 8 bases of the junction left unmatched. The sequencing used PBMCs from the stem cell graft donor, collected from the stem cell graft. The rearrangement uses TRBV28 and TRBJ2-7; 8 bases fit TRBD2. This sequence was found in a human donor who donated a stem cell graft to a child with acute myeloid leukemia. CDR3 residues: CASSLSGSPAYEQYF. CDR3 sequence (DNA): TGTGCCAGCAGTCTCAGCGGGAGCCCGGCCTACGAGCAGTACTTC.